These 13 T cell receptor beta chains originate from one sample sequenced in a study of blood T cell repertoires in COVID-19. The table came from immunoSEQ multiplex PCR; TCRdb's copy has only in-frame clones and leaves some out. The data show about 190,000 clones, more than 75% seen once. The sample comprised peripheral blood. These receptors came from a human donor in a cohort sampled during active COVID-19.

This chain uses TRBV20-1 with TRBJ1-6; D is perhaps TRBD1 (6 bases). This CDR3 spans 15 amino acids. Germline V gene data show CDR1 as DFQATT and CDR2 as SNEGSKA (reference sequence). Trimming pared 6 bases from V and 0 bases from J, leaving 12 bases between. The CDR3 nucleotides are TGCAGTGCCAGTGCGGACAGCTCCTATAATTCACCCCTCCACTTT. Encoded protein: CSASADSSYNSPLHF.

In its sample, this clone was seen a few times. The chain joins TRBV10-3 to TRBJ2-2; D call uncertain. The CDR3 length is 11 residues. Germline V gene lookup returns CDR1 ENHRY and CDR2 SYGVKD. Deletions cut 7 bases from V and 5 bases from J, with 5 bases between. CDR3 sequence: CAITQTGELFF. Written as DNA, the CDR3 is TGTGCCATCACCCAAACCGGGGAGCTGTTTTTT.

This rearrangement joins TRBV28 to TRBJ1-2; no clear D. Trimming cost V 8 bases and J 2 bases, with 12 bases left between them. CDR1 and CDR2 from the germline V gene are MDHEN and SYDVKM. CDR3 length equals 13 residues. The CDR3 coding sequence is TGTGCCAGCTCCCTAGACGCGAACTATGGCTACACCTTC. Protein: CASSLDANYGYTF.

The chain links TRBV5-4 to TRBJ2-5; tentative D call: TRBD2 (8 bases). The CDR3 consists of 16 residues. The germline V and J ends were trimmed by 4 bases and 6 bases, with 22 bases remaining between them. CDR1 is SGHNT, CDR2 YYREEE, per germline (reference sequence). The CDR3 is CASSPGGGRQGQTQYF. In DNA, the CDR3 is TGTGCCAGCAGCCCCGGGGGGGGAAGACAGGGCCAGACCCAGTACTTC.

This chain connects TRBV9 to TRBJ2-7; 7 bases map to TRBD1. The junction had 5 bases not matched to a gene; V was cut back by 3 bases and J by 2 bases. The length of the CDR3 is 14 residues. Germline CDR1 and CDR2: SGDLS and YYNGEE. CDR3 bases: TGTGCCAGCAGCGCCGGGACAGAGACCTACGAGCAGTACTTC. Protein: CASSAGTETYEQYF. The variable domain in full, with the rest retrieved from reference TRBV9 and TRBJ2-7, is DSGVTQTPKHLITATGQRVTLRCSPRSGDLSVYWYQQSLDQGLQFLIQYYNGEERAKGNILERFSAQQFPDLHSELNLSSLELGDSALYFCASSAGTETYEQYFGPGTRLTVT.

This clone was counted a single time. The gene calls are TRBV3-1 (or the pseudogene TRBV3-2) and TRBJ2-1; 8 bases align to TRBD2. Losses at the gene ends were 0 bases for V and 5 bases for J; bases not matched to a gene: 6. CDR1 is LGHDT, CDR2 YNNKEL, per germline (reference sequence). The CDR3 totals 16 residues. The CDR3 nucleotides are TGTGCCAGCAGCCAAGATTTGATAGCGGGGAACAATGAGCAGTTCTTC. Translated, it gives CASSQDLIAGNNEQFF.

This clone was counted a few times. This chain connects TRBV27 to TRBJ2-6; 8 positions agree with TRBD1. V lost 6 bases and J lost 0; bases outside the gene matches: 7. The CDR3 loop spans 17 amino acids. From germline, CDR1 is MNHEY and CDR2 SMNVEV (reference sequence). CDR3 DNA: TGTGCCAGCAGGAGACGACAGGGGTTCTCTGGGGCCAACGTCCTGACTTTC. Its protein is CASRRRQGFSGANVLTF.

The gene calls are TRBV4-3 and TRBJ2-7, with D possibly TRBD2 on 5 matching bases. Germline CDR1 LGHNA, CDR2 YSLEER. V lost 2 bases, J lost 5 bases, and 10 bases lay in between. This CDR3 is built from 13 residues. The CDR3 sequence: CASSQNLAHEQYF. CDR3 in DNA: TGCGCCAGCAGCCAAAATCTAGCTCACGAGCAGTACTTC.

The CDR3: CASSLVGGRNNEQYF. The CDR3 DNA is TGTGCCAGCAGCTTGGTCGGCGGGAGGAATAACGAGCAGTACTTC. The rearrangement joins TRBV5-4 to TRBJ2-7; TRBD2 aligns across 8 bases. This CDR3 is built from 15 residues. The junction had 7 bases not matched to a gene; V was cut back by 0 bases and J by 5 bases. Per the germline V gene, CDR1 is SGHNT and CDR2 is YYREEE (reference sequence).

The CDR3 is CASSVDTTGHGYTF. In DNA form, the CDR3 reads TGTGCCAGCAGCGTGGATACAACAGGGCATGGCTACACCTTC. V is TRBV9 and J is TRBJ1-2; possibly TRBD1 for D (6 bases). The V gene lost 2 bases and the J gene lost 6 bases, with 14 bases spanning the gap. Germline V gene data show CDR1 as SGDLS and CDR2 as YYNGEE. The CDR3 is 14 residues long.

This clone was detected only once. The chain employs TRBV4-1 and TRBJ1-1, with 9 bases that match TRBD1. From germline, CDR1 is MGHRA and CDR2 YSYEKL. The V segment lost 5 bases and the J segment 5 bases; nucleotides outside the gene matches: 9. The length of the CDR3 is 15 residues. CDR3: CASSWEGQGLTEAFF. CDR3 DNA sequence: TGCGCCAGCAGCTGGGAGGGACAGGGATTGACTGAAGCTTTCTTT.

This chain connects TRBV18 to TRBJ2-4, with 10 nucleotides matching TRBD2. The CDR3 length is 16 residues. After removal of 3 bases from V and 2 bases from J, the junction contained 4 bases not matched to a gene. Germline V gene data show CDR1 as KGHSH and CDR2 as LQKENI. CDR3 in DNA: TGTGCCAGCTCACCCGGGACTAGCGCGACCAAAAACATTCAGTACTTC. Translating it yields CASSPGTSATKNIQYF.

The J gene is TRBJ1-1, the V gene TRBV4-1; D is uncertain. The length of the CDR3 is 16 residues. Germline-derived CDR1 and CDR2 are MGHRA and YSYEKL. V was cut by 0 bases and J by 0 bases, with 11 bases left in between. The CDR3 protein is CASSQESGRMNTEAFF. CDR3 coding DNA: TGCGCCAGCAGCCAAGAGAGCGGGAGAATGAACACTGAAGCTTTCTTT.